This T cell receptor beta chain was sequenced in a study of quantifying T cell responses using KT2 cells. Study summary: Reverse transcription used primers in the TCR alpha and beta constant regions. The study's findings and limits: KT2 clone alpha and beta sequence counts scaled linearly with input KT2 cell number.

A remark on this clonotype: What it binds is not known.

A single-stranded UMI oligo with SP2 sequence was ligated to cDNA 3' ends. First-round PCR used 3 to 4 cycles and beta primers RC1.1 and RC1.2 covering TRBC1 and TRBC2. TCRdb reprocessed the UMI-ligation and nested PCR reads with MiXCR, giving one entry per CDR3 protein. The table lists 42,000 or so distinct CDR3 sequences, around 15% of them singletons. Fixed numbers of PBMC received varying amounts of KT2 cells. The clonotype comes from a human donor. The sample comprised PBMCs spiked with cells of the T cell clone KT2.

The CDR3 sequence: CASSADAAYNEQFF. The CDR3, as DNA: TGTGCCAGCAGCGCCGACGCGGCCTACAATGAGCAGTTCTTC. The V gene is TRBV9, the J gene TRBJ2-1; D remains unclear. CDR3 size: 14 residues. V was cut by 3 bases and J by 2 bases, with 9 bases left in between. CDR1 and CDR2 from the germline V gene are SGDLS and YYNGEE.